Reported below is one T cell receptor beta chain. Its antigen is currently unknown. CDR1 is MGHRA and CDR2 is YSYEKL in the germline V gene. V shed 2 bases, J shed 4 bases, and the junction held 5 bases outside the gene matches. CDR3 length: 15 residues. The data derive from a study of regulatory T cells in long-lasting Graves disease. Overall study findings and caveats: New patients shared approximately 970 public clonotypes, and persistent patients shared more, with about 2,700.

Time point here: persistent/refractory GD, antithyroid drugs over 5 years with positive TRAb. The TCR library was made from RNA extracted from PBMCs. Assembly of TCR beta libraries relied on iRepertoire HTBI primers together with Arm-PCR of CDR3 regions. MiXCR, applied by TCRdb to the multiplex PCR reads, yields one record per CDR3 protein. The profile shows 600,000 to 850,000 distinct CDR3 sequences, 30% of them singletons. This clonotype was sampled from a female donor with Graves disease. Specimen: peripheral blood mononuclear cells (PBMCs), collected when the disease was refractory, from a patient treated with antithyroid drugs. The chain couples TRBV4-1 to TRBJ1-1; 9 bases map to TRBD1. The chain's CDR3 is CASSQPRDRATEAFF. As DNA, the CDR3 is TGCGCCAGCAGCCAACCCCGGGACAGGGCCACTGAAGCTTTCTTT.